What follows is one TCR beta chain and its context. Its antigen is as yet unknown. Donors came from a validation cohort of over a hundred subjects, distinct from the first 666-subject cohort. Clones were read by immunoSEQ multiplex PCR, and TCRdb kept only the in-frame ones, dropping some. This table has 150,000 to 200,000 clones, roughly 86% appearing once. V lost 7 bases and J lost 5; bases outside the gene matches: 12. The CDR3 extends over 15 amino acids. Germline-derived CDR1 and CDR2 are LNHDA and SQIVND (reference sequence). The sample comes from a study of cytomegalovirus exposure and HLA in healthy donors. Study context: Both the approximately 130 validation repertoires and the roughly 620 first-cohort repertoires used the same platform, as reported by a later analysis. The study, taken as a whole, reports: Overall, about 160 TCR beta chains were annotated as cytomegalovirus-associated. Reportedly, diagnosis of cytomegalovirus status by the classifier showed high specificity and sensitivity.

This TCR came from a man aged 18 to 29 in good health and CMV-seropositive. Sequencing was performed on PBMCs. This sequence joins TRBV19 and TRBJ2-7; 9 nucleotides match TRBD2. DNA for the CDR3: TGTGCCAGTAACGATTTTGGCGGGACTAGCAACGAGCAGTACTTC. It yields the protein CASNDFGGTSNEQYF.